These 24 T cell receptor beta chains share one sample of origin, sequenced in a study of shared clonotypes between healthy human individuals. Clones were sequenced by immunoSEQ multiplex PCR, and TCRdb holds only the in-frame ones, with some missing. The table includes about 2.4 million clones, roughly nine tenths detected once. Material: naive CD4+ T cells sorted from blood. The subset denotes: CD45RA+ positively selected. Receptor source: a man aged 18 to 35 in good health.

The J gene is TRBJ2-1, the V gene TRBV19; D uncertain. The V and J ends lost 4 bases and 4 bases respectively, with 14 bases between them. CDR1 is LNHDA, CDR2 SQIVND, per germline (reference sequence). The CDR3 is 15 residues long. The CDR3 is CASSTPERGYNEQFF. The CDR3 bases are TGTGCCAGTAGTACCCCCGAGCGAGGTTACAATGAGCAGTTCTTC.

The rearrangement joins TRBV5-6 to TRBJ2-5, with D hard to call. Trimming pared 1 base from V and 2 bases from J, leaving 21 bases between. There are 18 residues in the CDR3. Germline V lookup: CDR1 SGHDT, CDR2 YYEEEE. CDR3: CASSLMSPLWAVQETQYF. Written as DNA, the CDR3 is TGTGCCAGCAGCTTGATGTCGCCACTGTGGGCCGTACAAGAGACCCAGTACTTC.

This sequence joins TRBV5-4 and TRBJ1-1; tentatively, D is TRBD1 (5 bases). The V gene's germline CDR1 is SGHNT and CDR2 YYREEE (reference sequence). This CDR3 has 15 residues. Deletions cut 0 bases from V and 5 bases from J, with 14 bases between. The CDR3 here is CASSLASGAGTEAFF. The CDR3 DNA follows: TGTGCCAGCAGCTTGGCGTCCGGGGCCGGGACTGAAGCTTTCTTT.

The chain is built from TRBV27 and TRBJ1-2; TRBD1 aligns across 8 bases. Germline loops: CDR1 MNHEY, CDR2 SMNVEV (reference sequence). This CDR3 comprises 15 residues. V lost 4 bases and J lost 1; bases outside the gene matches: 5. The CDR3 sequence: CASSSTGANNYGYTF. In DNA form, the CDR3 reads TGTGCCAGCAGTTCGACAGGGGCAAATAACTATGGCTACACCTTC.

The chain uses TRBV18 and TRBJ1-5, with 7 bases that match TRBD1. This CDR3 is 20 amino acids long. The trim removed 5 bases at V and 2 bases at J, leaving 21 bases unmatched. Per the germline V gene, CDR1 is KGHSH and CDR2 is LQKENI. DNA for the CDR3: TGTGCCAGCTCATTGGGCAACAGGGGCGGACCTTTAGGAGGCAATCAGCCCCAGCATTTT. Translating gives CASSLGNRGGPLGGNQPQHF.

Worth noting for this clone: This specimen includes other DNA sequences encoding the same CDR3. The J gene is TRBJ2-7, the V gene TRBV6-5, with 9 bases identical to TRBD1. The CDR3 is 15 residues long. With 0 bases clipped from V and 3 bases from J, the junction kept 3 bases outside the gene matches. The germline gives CDR1 MNHEY, CDR2 SVGAGI. CDR3: CASSYSGTGFYEQYF. CDR3 DNA: TGTGCCAGCAGTTACTCCGGGACAGGGTTCTACGAGCAGTACTTC.

The chain has TRBV4-2 and TRBJ1-4; TRBD1 matches 10 bases. The CDR3 length is 20 residues. V dropped 0 bases and J dropped 3; count of bases not matched to a gene: 13. Per germline, CDR1 LGHNA and CDR2 YNFKEQ. CDR3 sequence: CASSQDPGQGSSGANEKLFF. The DNA of the CDR3 is TGTGCCAGCAGCCAAGATCCGGGACAGGGGTCCAGCGGGGCTAATGAAAAACTGTTTTTT.

Regarding this clone: Distinct nucleotide sequences in the sample also encode this CDR3. The chain has TRBV7-9 and TRBJ1-1; possibly TRBD1 for D (5 bases). The CDR3 has 13 amino acids. With 5 bases removed from V and 1 base from J, the gap between germline ends came to 8 bases. The germline V gene has CDR1 SEHNR and CDR2 FQNEAQ (reference sequence). The CDR3 reads CASSRTGNTEAFF. Written as DNA, the CDR3 is TGTGCCAGCAGCCGTACAGGGAACACTGAAGCTTTCTTT.

The chain is built from TRBV18 and TRBJ2-6; no clear D gene. V lost 3 bases and J 0 bases, leaving 9 bases between the germline ends. Germline V gene lookup returns CDR1 KGHSH and CDR2 LQKENI. This CDR3 spans 16 amino acids. CDR3 protein: CASSPNFSSGANVLTF. In DNA, the CDR3 is TGTGCCAGCTCACCTAATTTCAGCTCTGGGGCCAACGTCCTGACTTTC.

The chain has TRBV6-5 and TRBJ2-4; D call uncertain. CDR3 length: 14 amino acids. Germline V gene sequence: CDR1 MNHEY, CDR2 SVGAGI. V lost 2 bases and J lost 6, with 11 bases in between. The chain's CDR3 is CASSYPGPGNIQYF. DNA for the CDR3: TGTGCCAGCAGTTACCCCGGGCCTGGAAACATTCAGTACTTC.

The chain carries TRBV9 and TRBJ2-5, with D tentatively TRBD1 or TRBD2 (5 bases each). The V gene's germline CDR1 is SGDLS and CDR2 YYNGEE. Trimming took 3 bases from V and 4 from J, leaving 13 bases between them. This CDR3 has 14 amino acids. The CDR3 bases are TGTGCCAGCAGCGACCCGGGGCAAGGAGAGACCCAGTACTTC. Translating gives CASSDPGQGETQYF.

The genes are TRBV7-9 and TRBJ1-4; no definite D call. This CDR3 is 15 amino acids long. V lost 5 bases, J lost 5 bases, and 15 bases lay in between. Germline loops: CDR1 SEHNR, CDR2 FQNEAQ (reference sequence). The DNA for the CDR3 is TGTGCCAGCAGCAACCGGGCCCCTTACAATGAAAAACTGTTTTTT. Its protein product is CASSNRAPYNEKLFF.

The chain uses TRBV5-1 and TRBJ2-7; D is possibly TRBD2 (5 bases). CDR1 SGHRS and CDR2 YFSETQ come from the germline V gene. Trimming left V 0 bases short and J 3 bases short, with 10 bases between. This CDR3 comprises 14 residues. CDR3 amino acids: CASSLEVGVYEQYF. CDR3 DNA sequence: TGCGCCAGCAGCTTGGAAGTGGGAGTCTACGAGCAGTACTTC.

The chain combines TRBV18 with TRBJ2-1, with 9 bases that match TRBD1. In germline, CDR1 is KGHSH, CDR2 LQKENI. The CDR3 covers 17 residues. J was trimmed by 4 bases and V by 5 bases; bases with no gene match: 12. The CDR3 sequence: CASSIRTGVESYNEQFF. The CDR3 nucleotides read TGTGCCAGCTCAATCCGGACAGGGGTAGAGAGTTACAATGAGCAGTTCTTC.

The J gene is TRBJ2-1, the V gene TRBV11-3; D is possibly TRBD2 (6 bases). Germline CDR1 and CDR2: SGHNT and YENEEA. This CDR3 region has 17 residues. V was cut by 5 bases and J by 0 bases, with 17 bases left in between. DNA for the CDR3: TGTGCCAGCAGCCACCGGGGTAGCGGAGGCTCCTACAATGAGCAGTTCTTC. The encoded protein is CASSHRGSGGSYNEQFF.

With regard to this clone: The junction does not match germline at one end; this may be a read error. The V call is TRBV7-7, the J call TRBJ2-2; possible D gene TRBD1, 5 bases. Germline CDR1 SSHAT, CDR2 FNYEAQ (reference sequence). The CDR3 extends over 16 amino acids. Written as DNA, the CDR3 is TGTGCTAGCAGCCCCATTGGGGCTCGACGCGCCGGGGAGCTGTTTTTT. Residues: CASSPIGARRAGELFF.

This clone was seen only once. This rearrangement joins TRBV6-1 to TRBJ1-3, with D hard to call. Germline assignment: CDR1 MNHNS and CDR2 SASEGT. V lost 3 bases to trimming and J lost 4 bases, with 16 bases between them. The CDR3 contains 16 residues. CDR3 protein: CASSEAAALLGNTIYF. The DNA for the CDR3 is TGTGCCAGCAGTGAGGCGGCCGCCTTATTGGGAAACACCATATATTTT.

The V call is TRBV11-2, the J call TRBJ2-5, with D unclear. This CDR3 spans 15 amino acids. Germline lookup yields CDR1 SGHAT and CDR2 FQNNGV. V gave up 1 base and J gave up 5 bases, with 14 bases separating them. The CDR3, as DNA: TGTGCCAGCAGCTTAGCTCGCAGCCCTCTGGAGACCCAGTACTTC. It translates to CASSLARSPLETQYF.

The chain couples TRBV5-1 to TRBJ2-3, with 11 positions matching TRBD2. Trimming took 4 bases from V and 4 from J; bases not matched to a gene: 11. Germline lookup yields CDR1 SGHRS and CDR2 YFSETQ. The CDR3 has 17 amino acids. The CDR3 region is CASSQRPTSGTPDTQYF. The CDR3 nucleotides are TGCGCCAGCAGCCAACGCCCGACTAGCGGGACTCCAGATACGCAGTATTTT. Combining the CDR3 with reference TRBV5-1 and TRBJ2-3 gives the whole variable domain KAGVTQTPRYLIKTRGQQVTLSCSPISGHRSVSWYQQTPGQGLQFLFEYFSETQRNKGNFPGRFSGRQFSNSRSEMNVSTLELGDSALYLCASSQRPTSGTPDTQYFGPGTRLTVL.

The CDR3 DNA sequence: TGTGCCAGCAGTTACTCGTCAGGGGGGGTAACCTATGGCTACACCTTC. Amino acid sequence: CASSYSSGGVTYGYTF. This rearrangement joins TRBV6-5 to TRBJ1-2; 7 bases are shared with TRBD1. The CDR3 runs 16 residues. V dropped 0 bases and J dropped 4; count of bases not matched to a gene: 8. Germline V lookup: CDR1 MNHEY, CDR2 SVGAGI.

The CDR3 DNA reads TGTGCCAGCAGTTACTCGAGGAGGGGGGCTAATGAAAAACTGTTTTTT. It translates to CASSYSRRGANEKLFF. This chain links TRBV6-5 with TRBJ1-4; D is possibly TRBD1 (6 bases). The germline V gene has CDR1 MNHEY and CDR2 SVGAGI. V lost 0 bases and J 3 bases, leaving 11 bases between the germline ends. The CDR3 runs 16 residues.

The CDR3 region has the DNA TGTGCCACCGCAAGGGTCCAAGAGACCCAGTACTTC. This encodes CATARVQETQYF. This rearrangement joins TRBV10-3 to TRBJ2-5; no firm D call. The germline V gene has CDR1 ENHRY and CDR2 SYGVKD. The CDR3 consists of 12 residues. With 10 bases removed from V and 1 base from J, the gap between germline ends came to 10 bases.

The chain has TRBV7-2 and TRBJ2-7; D is ambiguous. Trimming cost V 5 bases and J 4 bases, with 12 bases left between them. Germline CDR1 reads SGHTA; CDR2 reads FQGNSA. This CDR3 is 13 amino acids long. The CDR3 region has the DNA TGTGCCAGCAGCGTACAATCTTTGTACGAGCAGTACTTC. As protein: CASSVQSLYEQYF.

On this clone: Other DNA sequences from this sample encode an identical CDR3 as well. This chain links TRBV11-2 with TRBJ2-7; D gene unclear. The V end lost 5 bases, the J end lost 0 bases, and 5 bases lay between the germline ends. The CDR3 runs to 12 residues. The germline CDR1 and CDR2 sequences are SGHAT and FQNNGV. CDR3 in amino acids: CASSASSYEQYF. CDR3 DNA sequence: TGTGCCAGCAGCGCGTCCTCCTACGAGCAGTACTTC.